The rows below give T cell receptor beta chains drawn from one sample of a study of T cell repertoires in cytomegalovirus infection. Using its own MiXCR run on the reads, TCRdb lists one record per CDR3 protein. The sample contains some 900,000 distinct CDR3 sequences, approximately 29% of which appear only once. No antigen has been identified for these receptors. The input for sequencing was cultured CD8+ T cells from PBMCs, taken from culture after CMV antigen stimulation. Source of these receptors: a human donor in good health (CMV status not recorded). Some clones in this sample may be carry-over from other donors' samples. CDR3s include the opening cysteine and the closing phenylalanine or tryptophan. A D gene is named only where the DNA matches it firmly. The size of a clone is reported for some rows only, either as once, few or many, or as a class for expanded clones.

v_gene,abundance,j_gene,d_gene,CDR3nt,CDR3aa
TRBV7-2,many,TRBJ1-2,-,TGTGCCAGCAGCTTAGGCGGAGGTCTCGGCTACACCTTC,CASSLGGGLGYTF
TRBV7-6,many,TRBJ2-1,-,TGTGCCAGCAGCTCTAGGGGGGGCGGGGGATCCCACAATGAGCAGTTCTTC,CASSSRGGGGSHNEQFF
TRBV19,-,TRBJ2-5,-,TGTGCCAGTAGTATATACGGGGGAGCCGAGACCCAGTACTTC,CASSIYGGAETQYF
TRBV6-2/TRBV6-3,-,TRBJ2-1,-,TGTGCCAGCAGTTACCCTGAGCAGTTCTTC,CASSYPEQFF
TRBV20-1,-,TRBJ2-3,-,TGCAGTGCTAGAGATAGAAGGGGTCGCACAGATACGCAGTATTTT,CSARDRRGRTDTQYF
TRBV20-1,-,TRBJ2-7,-,TGCAGTGCTAGTCCGAGCTACGAGCAGTACTTC,CSASPSYEQYF
TRBV7-2,many,TRBJ1-1,-,TGTGCCAGCAGCTTAAAGGTCTATGTCACTGAAGCTTTCTTT,CASSLKVYVTEAFF
TRBV27,-,TRBJ2-1,-,TGTGCCAGCAGTCTAAGACGGAGGGATGAGCAGTTCTTC,CASSLRRRDEQFF
TRBV28,-,TRBJ2-1,TRBD2,TGTGCCAGCAGTTTTCCCGGACAGGGAGCTAGCGGGGGGAATGACAATGAGCAGTTCTTC,CASSFPGQGASGGNDNEQFF
TRBV6-5,many,TRBJ2-3,TRBD1,TGTGCCAGCAGTTACGCCCAGAGACAGGGTTCGCAGTATTTT,CASSYAQRQGSQYF
TRBV19,few,TRBJ1-1,-,TGTGCCAGTAGTACCCGCCAGGGTATGACTGAAGCTTTCTTT,CASSTRQGMTEAFF
TRBV24-1,few,TRBJ2-1,-,TGTGCCACCAGTGATTTGCGAAGGGGCAATGAGCAGTTCTTC,CATSDLRRGNEQFF
TRBV9,-,TRBJ1-2,TRBD1,TGTGCCAGCAGCACAAGCACCGGGACAGGGAGGGCTGGCTACACCTTC,CASSTSTGTGRAGYTF
TRBV14,once,TRBJ2-1,-,TGTGCCAGCAGCCAGGACGGTAATTACAATGAGCAGTTCTTC,CASSQDGNYNEQFF
TRBV6-2/TRBV6-3,few,TRBJ1-5,TRBD1,TGTGCCAGCAGTTACCACCGGGACAGGGGGCTTTGGAATCAGCCCCAGCATTTT,CASSYHRDRGLWNQPQHF
TRBV3-1,few,TRBJ1-1,-,TGTGCCAGCAGCCAAGATAAGGGGGATGGTACTGAAGCTTTCTTT,CASSQDKGDGTEAFF
TRBV7-3,-,TRBJ1-4,-,TGTGCCAGCAGCGCCTCCATAGGGGGGGGAGGTGAAAGACTGTTTTTT,CASSASIGGGGERLFF
TRBV6-5,-,TRBJ1-6,-,TGTGCCAGCAGTTACACAACTCGACTTACAGGTCCCAATTCACCCCTCCACTTT,CASSYTTRLTGPNSPLHF
TRBV7-2,medium-sized,TRBJ1-3,-,TGTGCCAGCAGCTTAATCTTGGGTTTTGGGGACACCATATATTTT,CASSLILGFGDTIYF
TRBV6-6,-,TRBJ1-5,-,TGTGCCAGCAGCACCACACATAGCAATCAGCCCCAGCATTTT,CASSTTHSNQPQHF
TRBV5-1,few,TRBJ2-1,TRBD1,TGCGCCAGCAGCTGGACAGGGGGGAGCTCCTACAATGAGCAGTTCTTC,CASSWTGGSSYNEQFF
TRBV5-1,once,TRBJ2-3,-,TGCGCCAGCAGCTCGTGGACGACTCCATCAACAGATACGCAGTATTTT,CASSSWTTPSTDTQYF
TRBV27,few,TRBJ1-2,-,TGTGCCAGCAGTTTATCCCAGGGACTCCCTAACTATGGCTACACCTTC,CASSLSQGLPNYGYTF
TRBV7-3,-,TRBJ2-3,TRBD2,TGTGCCAGCAGCCCTAGCGGGGGGACGGCAGATACGCAGTATTTT,CASSPSGGTADTQYF
TRBV28,-,TRBJ2-3,-,TGTGCCAGCAGTTTTGGGCTCCGGGGGAATACGCAGTATTTT,CASSFGLRGNTQYF
TRBV11-1,few,TRBJ2-1,TRBD1,TGTGCCAGCAGCTTCACCGGGACAGGGCGCAATGAGCAGTTCTTC,CASSFTGTGRNEQFF
TRBV7-2,-,TRBJ2-6,-,TGTGCCAGCAGCTCCCAGGGGGGAGAAAGCTCTGGGGCCAACGTCCTGACTTTC,CASSSQGGESSGANVLTF
TRBV6-6,few,TRBJ2-7,TRBD1,TGTGCCAGCACTGAATCCGGGACAGGGAACTACGAGCAGTACTTC,CASTESGTGNYEQYF
TRBV12-5,many,TRBJ2-5,-,TGTGCTAGTGGTTTACCCGGAGTCCAAGAGACCCAGTACTTC,CASGLPGVQETQYF
TRBV5-4,-,TRBJ1-4,TRBD1,TGTGCCAGCAGCTTTCGACAGGGACTCGCAACTAATGAAAAACTGTTTTTT,CASSFRQGLATNEKLFF
TRBV10-3,-,TRBJ2-3,-,TGTGCCATCCTAGCAGGAAGCACAGATACGCAGTATTTT,CAILAGSTDTQYF
TRBV27,few,TRBJ1-1,-,TGTGCCAGCAGTGACGGCAGCATGAACACTGAAGCTTTCTTT,CASSDGSMNTEAFF
TRBV11-2,-,TRBJ2-5,-,TGTGCCAGCAGCTTAATTCCCCGACAGCAAGAGACCCAGTACTTC,CASSLIPRQQETQYF
TRBV11-2,many,TRBJ2-5,-,TGTGCCAGCCGGGGAGTTGTCTTTGAACAAGAGACCCAGTACTTC,CASRGVVFEQETQYF
TRBV7-9,few,TRBJ2-1,TRBD2,TGTGCCAGCAGCTTAGCAGCGGGGGGGCCGTGGGAGCAGTTCTTC,CASSLAAGGPWEQFF